The 29 T cell receptor beta chains given below trace back to one sample, sequenced in a study of blood T cells in healthy people across ages. A second PCR, run for about 7 to 11 cycles, used a sample-barcoded 5' primer plus a J-beta primer mix. TCRdb reanalysed the 5' RACE reads using MiXCR and keeps one entry per CDR3 protein. Of more than 1.4 million distinct CDR3 sequences listed, about 43% are singletons. Sequenced: blood. These receptors were obtained from a woman between 18 and 29 years old in good health.

This chain uses TRBV20-1 with TRBJ2-1, with 15 bases identical to TRBD2. CDR3 length: 17 amino acids. Germline-derived CDR1 and CDR2 are DFQATT and SNEGSKA (reference sequence). V was clipped by 6 bases and J by 4 bases; unmatched bases: 10. In DNA, the CDR3 is TGCAGTGCCGGGACTAGCGGGAGGTTAGAGGGTTACAATGAGCAGTTCTTC. Residues: CSAGTSGRLEGYNEQFF.

This chain connects TRBV6-5 to TRBJ1-2, with TRBD1 matching 7 bases. Germline V gene sequence: CDR1 MNHEY, CDR2 SVGAGI. The CDR3 totals 15 residues. The junction had 11 bases not matched to a gene; V was cut back by 6 bases and J by 4 bases. The CDR3 sequence is CASRHQGVESYGYTF. CDR3 nucleotide sequence: TGTGCCAGCAGACACCAGGGGGTTGAATCCTATGGCTACACCTTC.

This clonotype came up a few times. The gene calls are TRBV6-5 and TRBJ2-7, with 7 bases identical to TRBD1. Germline CDR1 MNHEY, CDR2 SVGAGI. The CDR3 runs to 14 residues. The junction had 10 bases not matched to a gene; V was cut back by 11 bases and J by 0 bases. The CDR3 loop reads CAVLGGSSSYEQYF. The CDR3 nucleotides are TGTGCCGTTTTAGGGGGCTCGAGCTCCTACGAGCAGTACTTC.

This clonotype has a count of ten or more. The chain is built from TRBV29-1 and TRBJ2-3, with D unresolved. V shed 4 bases and J shed 3 bases, with 5 bases lying between them. Germline V gene sequence: CDR1 SQVTM, CDR2 ANQGSEA. The length of the CDR3 is 11 residues. In nucleotides, the CDR3 is TGCAGCGTTGGTGGAACAGATACGCAGTATTTT. Its translation: CSVGGTDTQYF.

The rearrangement joins TRBV3-1 to TRBJ1-1, with TRBD1 as a possible D gene (5 bases). This CDR3 region has 13 residues. Trimming left V 1 base short and J 8 bases short, with 11 bases between. In germline, CDR1 is LGHDT, CDR2 YNNKEL (reference sequence). CDR3 sequence (DNA): TGTGCCAGCAGCCAAGTCACGGCAGGGGAAGCTTTCTTT. Translated: CASSQVTAGEAFF.

This clonotype was detected only a few times. The chain combines TRBV27 with TRBJ2-7; 7 bases are a match to TRBD2. The trim removed 5 bases at V and 2 bases at J, leaving 12 bases unmatched. The CDR3 covers 16 residues. CDR1 is MNHEY, CDR2 SMNVEV, per germline (reference sequence). In nucleotides, the CDR3 is TGTGCCAGCAGTACCGTTGGGCGGGAGAACCCCTACGAGCAGTACTTC. It codes for CASSTVGRENPYEQYF.

This clonotype came up a few times. The V and J genes are TRBV11-2 and TRBJ1-4; weak D call: TRBD1 (5 bases). The germline V gene encodes CDR1 SGHAT and CDR2 FQNNGV. The CDR3 length is 16 residues. V dropped 2 bases and J dropped 8 bases, with 18 bases sitting between them. The CDR3 loop reads CASSLSPGRGPEKLFF. The CDR3 bases are TGTGCCAGCAGCTTATCCCCGGGACGCGGCCCGGAAAAACTGTTTTTT. The variable domain in full, completed from reference TRBV11-2 and TRBJ1-4, reads EAGVAQSPRYKIIEKRQSVAFWCNPISGHATLYWYQQILGQGPKLLIQFQNNGVVDDSQLPKDRFSAERLKGVDSTLKIQPAKLEDSAVYLCASSLSPGRGPEKLFFGSGTQLSVL.

With respect to this clonotype: Mismatch with germline at one junction end may stem from a read error. The V call is TRBV24-1, the J call TRBJ2-3, with D possibly being TRBD2 (6 bases). The CDR3 has 16 residues. Germline CDR1 KGHDR, CDR2 SFDVKD. In DNA form, the CDR3 reads TGTGCCACCAGTGATGCAGCCGGGACTTCCACAGGTACGCAGTATTTT. Translation gives CATSDAAGTSTGTQYF.

The chain combines TRBV5-1 with TRBJ2-7; D remains ambiguous. This CDR3 comprises 15 residues. Trimming pared 4 bases from V and 0 bases from J, leaving 14 bases between. Germline V lookup: CDR1 SGHRS, CDR2 YFSETQ. This chain's CDR3 is CASSAVPGSSYEQYF. The CDR3 DNA sequence: TGCGCCAGCAGCGCCGTACCGGGCTCCTCCTACGAGCAGTACTTC.

J is TRBJ2-2 and V is TRBV12-3 or TRBV12-4, with 11 positions matching TRBD1. This CDR3 is built from 15 residues. V lost 7 bases and J lost 8; bases outside the gene matches: 9. The CDR3 region is CASTSRTGGLGELFF. The CDR3 coding sequence is TGTGCCAGCACCTCAAGGACAGGGGGCTTAGGGGAGCTGTTTTTT.

The chain recombines TRBV5-1 with TRBJ1-2; D gene unclear. Germline CDR1 is SGHRS and CDR2 is YFSETQ. This CDR3 is 15 amino acids long. Trimming took off 3 bases at V and 4 bases at J, with 16 bases between the two ends. CDR3 region: CASSYPGEGSYGYTF. CDR3 nucleotide sequence: TGCGCCAGCAGCTATCCCGGAGAGGGCAGCTATGGCTACACCTTC.

The chain carries TRBV20-1 and TRBJ2-1, with a tentative D call TRBD1 (5 bases). The CDR3 consists of 15 residues. V lost 6 bases, J lost 5 bases, and 20 bases lay in between. Germline CDR1 is DFQATT and CDR2 is SNEGSKA (reference sequence). This CDR3 reads CSADPGREPHNEQFF. The CDR3 nucleotides read TGCAGTGCAGACCCTGGCAGGGAACCCCACAATGAGCAGTTCTTC.

This clonotype was seen a few times. The chain carries TRBV5-1 and TRBJ2-5; 7 nucleotides match TRBD2. Germline assignment: CDR1 SGHRS and CDR2 YFSETQ. With V trimmed by 5 bases and J by 1 base, 2 bases remained unmatched. The CDR3 covers 13 residues. The CDR3 spells CASRAGAQETQYF. The CDR3 nucleotides are TGCGCCAGCAGGGCGGGAGCCCAAGAGACCCAGTACTTC.

Only a few counts were recorded for this clonotype. The V call is TRBV7-2, the J call TRBJ2-7; the D gene could be TRBD1 or TRBD2 (5 bases each). The germline V and J ends were trimmed by 1 base and 0 bases, with 10 bases remaining between them. The CDR3 has 15 amino acids. Germline values: CDR1 SGHTA, CDR2 FQGNSA. The DNA for the CDR3 is TGTGCCAGCAGCTTAGTAGAGGGGAGCTCCTACGAGCAGTACTTC. The encoded protein is CASSLVEGSSYEQYF.

In the case of this clonotype: A much larger clone differs from this one at a single base, so this may be a read error. The CDR3 nucleotides are TGTGCCACCAGTGATCTAGCGGGGCACACAGATACGCAGTATTTT. Translation gives CATSDLAGHTDTQYF. The chain is built from TRBV10-3 and TRBJ2-3, with 9 bases identical to TRBD2. Looked up from germline, CDR1 is ENHRY and CDR2 is SYGVKD. The CDR3 is 15 amino acids.

The chain joins TRBV27 to TRBJ2-5; D perhaps matches TRBD2 (5 bases). This CDR3 has 15 residues. Germline assignment: CDR1 MNHEY and CDR2 SMNVEV (reference sequence). The V end was cut by 2 bases, the J end by 4 bases, with 14 bases between. The CDR3 bases are TGTGCCAGCAGTTTACGGCGGACCCGGGGAGAGACCCAGTACTTC. This sequence encodes CASSLRRTRGETQYF.

This clonotype was recorded once. This chain connects TRBV20-1 to TRBJ1-2; perhaps TRBD1 as D (6 bases). Germline CDR1 is DFQATT and CDR2 is SNEGSKA (reference sequence). V gave up 0 bases and J gave up 2 bases, with 13 bases separating them. CDR3 length equals 15 residues. CDR3 residues: CSAREHRERNYGYTF. The CDR3 DNA is TGCAGTGCTAGAGAGCACAGGGAGCGAAACTATGGCTACACCTTC.

This sequence joins TRBV15 and TRBJ1-5; possible D gene TRBD1, 6 bases. The germline gives CDR1 LNHNV, CDR2 YYDKDF (reference sequence). The CDR3 has 15 amino acids. V lost 3 bases to trimming and J lost 0 bases, with 9 bases between them. The CDR3 DNA follows: TGTGCCACCAGCAGGGGGGCAGTTAGCAATCAGCCCCAGCATTTT. This gives the protein CATSRGAVSNQPQHF.

The chain carries TRBV20-1 and TRBJ2-3; no firm D call. The CDR3 extends over 12 amino acids. V gave up 8 bases and J gave up 6 bases, with 15 bases separating them. Germline-derived CDR1 and CDR2 are DFQATT and SNEGSKA (reference sequence). CDR3 nucleotide sequence: TGCAGTTCTCAGAGGTCTGCGGATACGCAGTATTTT. Its translation is CSSQRSADTQYF.

The J gene is TRBJ2-1, the V gene TRBV5-6, with D maybe TRBD2 (6 bases). The germline V gene has CDR1 SGHDT and CDR2 YYEEEE. The CDR3 sequence is 15 residues long. V was clipped by 4 bases and J by 13 bases, with 24 bases between them. CDR3 in DNA: TGTGCCAGCAGCGGGTACTCCGGGAGTAGGGAGACCCAGTTCTTC. Translating it yields CASSGYSGSRETQFF.

V gene TRBV7-9 combines with J gene TRBJ1-5; D not certain. The CDR3 is 17 amino acids. Per the germline V gene, CDR1 is SEHNR and CDR2 is FQNEAQ (reference sequence). V shed 5 bases and J shed 2 bases, with 19 bases lying between them. CDR3 sequence: CASSHLPGSGGNQPQHF. The CDR3, as DNA: TGTGCCAGCAGCCACCTCCCGGGATCTGGGGGCAATCAGCCCCAGCATTTT.

The table lists this clonotype with a few counts. CDR3 amino acids: CASSNGESGLTGELFF. DNA of the CDR3: TGTGCCAGCAGCAACGGGGAGAGCGGCTTGACCGGGGAGCTGTTTTTT. The genes are TRBV9 and TRBJ2-2, with D possibly TRBD2 on 5 matching bases. Trimming took 4 bases from V and 5 from J, leaving 18 bases between them. CDR1 and CDR2 (germline): SGDLS, YYNGEE. The CDR3 has 16 residues.

This chain links TRBV12-1 with TRBJ2-1; the D call of TRBD2 is as the table states it, not checked on the DNA. TRBV12-1 is a pseudogene. The CDR3 consists of 15 residues. The CDR3 sequence: CASSFGLAGGKEQFF. CDR3 coding DNA: TGTGCCAGCAGCTTTGGACTAGCGGGCGGGAAGGAGCAGTTCTTC.

This clonotype came up a few times. The rearrangement joins TRBV12-3 or TRBV12-4 to TRBJ2-7, with TRBD1 as a possible D gene (5 bases). This CDR3 spans 13 amino acids. Trimming took off 4 bases at V and 1 base at J, with 8 bases between the two ends. The CDR3 coding sequence is TGTGCCAGCAGTTGGGGCAAGTCCTACGAGCAGTACTTC. This gives the protein CASSWGKSYEQYF.

A remark on this clonotype: The junction differs from germline at one of its ends, possibly a read error. The chain has TRBV7-9 and TRBJ2-2, with D uncertain. CDR1 is SEHNR, CDR2 FQNEAQ, per germline (reference sequence). CDR3 length: 13 amino acids. The CDR3 DNA sequence: TGTGCCAACAGCCTAGGTGGATCCAGGGAGCTGTTTTTT. This translates into CANSLGGSRELFF.

The CDR3: CASSSGQVILEGYTF. CDR3 sequence (DNA): TGTGCCAGCAGTTCCGGACAGGTTATTTTGGAAGGCTACACCTTC. The J gene is TRBJ1-2, the V gene TRBV28; the match to TRBD1 covers 7 bases. This CDR3 is 15 amino acids long. With V trimmed by 4 bases and J by 8 bases, 13 bases remained unmatched. Germline values: CDR1 MDHEN, CDR2 SYDVKM.

This clonotype was recorded a few times. J is TRBJ1-2 and V is TRBV3-1; a weak D match, TRBD1 (6 bases). The CDR3 consists of 13 residues. Trimming took off 2 bases at V and 8 bases at J, with 12 bases between the two ends. Germline-derived CDR1 and CDR2 are LGHDT and YNNKEL (reference sequence). CDR3 nucleotide sequence: TGTGCCAGCAGCCAATCTATGGGGGGCGGCTACACCTTC. This sequence encodes CASSQSMGGGYTF.

This clonotype was detected only a few times. The chain is built from TRBV5-1 and TRBJ2-5, with 12 positions matching TRBD2. V shed 0 bases, J shed 5 bases, and the junction held 2 bases outside the gene matches. The CDR3 sequence is 15 residues long. Germline V gene sequence: CDR1 SGHRS, CDR2 YFSETQ. This CDR3 is CASSLETSGGETQYF. In DNA, the CDR3 is TGCGCCAGCAGCTTGGAGACTAGCGGGGGTGAGACCCAGTACTTC.

This clonotype was seen only once. The chain uses TRBV4-1 and TRBJ2-7; a possible D gene is TRBD2 (7 bases). The germline CDR1 and CDR2 sequences are MGHRA and YSYEKL. Between the trimmed V and J ends, which lost 0 bases and 7 bases, there was a span of 22 bases. This CDR3 spans 17 amino acids. The CDR3 region is CASSQDPSGTTYNEQYF. The CDR3 nucleotides are TGCGCCAGCAGCCAAGATCCGAGCGGGACAACCTACAATGAGCAGTACTTC.